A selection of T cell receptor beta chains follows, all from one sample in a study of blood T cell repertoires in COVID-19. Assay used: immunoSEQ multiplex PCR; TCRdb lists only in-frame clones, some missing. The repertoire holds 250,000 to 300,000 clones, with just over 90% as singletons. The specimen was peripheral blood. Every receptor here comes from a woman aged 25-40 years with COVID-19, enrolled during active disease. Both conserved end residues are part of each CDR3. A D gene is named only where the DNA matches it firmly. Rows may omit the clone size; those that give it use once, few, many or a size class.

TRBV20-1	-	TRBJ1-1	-	TGCAGTGCTAGGGCGACAGCTGAAGCTTTCTTT	CSARATAEAFF
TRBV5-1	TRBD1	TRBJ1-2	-	TGCGCCAGCAGCTTACTGACAGGGGAGGATGGCTACACCTTC	CASSLLTGEDGYTF
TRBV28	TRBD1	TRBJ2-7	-	TGTGCCAGCAGTTTATTCCAGGGGGATAGACACGAGCAGTACTTC	CASSLFQGDRHEQYF
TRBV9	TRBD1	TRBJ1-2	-	TGTGCCAGCAGCGCTCTGACAGGGCCCTATGGCTACACCTTC	CASSALTGPYGYTF
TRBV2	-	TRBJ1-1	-	TGTGCCAGCAGTGAGAGGGCGAGACAGAGACAGGTTGGCACTGAAGCTTTCTTT	CASSERARQRQVGTEAFF
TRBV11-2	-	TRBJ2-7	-	TGTGCCAGCAGCTCACGTGTCAGGGCCGATACCTACGAGCAGTACTTC	CASSSRVRADTYEQYF
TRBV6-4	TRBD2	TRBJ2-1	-	TGTGCCAGCAGTCCTAGCGGGAGTAGATACAATGAGCAGTTCTTC	CASSPSGSRYNEQFF
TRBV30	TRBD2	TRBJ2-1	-	TGTGCCTGGAGTGTATGGGGGGGTGAGCAGTTCTTC	CAWSVWGGEQFF
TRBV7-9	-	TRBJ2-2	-	TGTGCCAGCAGCCCCACGGGAGTGAACACCGGGGAGCTGTTTTTT	CASSPTGVNTGELFF
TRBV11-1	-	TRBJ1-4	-	TGTGCCAGCAGCCGTACATTTGCAACTAATGAAAAACTGTTTTTT	CASSRTFATNEKLFF
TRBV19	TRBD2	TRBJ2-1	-	TGTGCCAGTAGCTTCGGGACTAGCGGGCCCTTCGACAATGAGCAGTTCTTC	CASSFGTSGPFDNEQFF
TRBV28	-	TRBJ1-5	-	TGTGCCAGCAGTTCCGAAGACGGGAGCAATCAGCCCCAGCATTTT	CASSSEDGSNQPQHF
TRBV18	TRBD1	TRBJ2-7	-	TGTGCCAGCTCACGACAGGGGGACGAGCAGTACTTC	CASSRQGDEQYF
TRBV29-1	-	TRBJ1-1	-	TGCAGCGTTCTCACCTGGCGGGGTTTCACTGAAGCTTTCTTT	CSVLTWRGFTEAFF
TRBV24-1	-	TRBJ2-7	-	TGTGCCACCAGTGCTGGGGAGAGGGGACATTACGAGCAGTACTTC	CATSAGERGHYEQYF
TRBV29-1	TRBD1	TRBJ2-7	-	TGCAGCGTGCCCGGACAGGGGGCCTCCTACGAGCAGTACTTC	CSVPGQGASYEQYF
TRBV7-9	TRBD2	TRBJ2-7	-	TGTGCCAGCAGCCGAGGTGGACTAGCGGGTGAGCAGTACTTC	CASSRGGLAGEQYF
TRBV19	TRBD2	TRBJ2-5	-	TGTGCCAGTACCCAACAGACTAGCGGCCAAGAGACCCAGTACTTC	CASTQQTSGQETQYF
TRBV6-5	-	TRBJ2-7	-	TGTGCCAGCAGTAGTAGAGCGGAATGGTTCTTC	CASSSRAEWFF
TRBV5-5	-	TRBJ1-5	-	TGTGCCAGCAGCCGGGAGGCAGGACTGGTTAGGGCCCAGCATTTT	CASSREAGLVRAQHF
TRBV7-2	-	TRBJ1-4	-	TGTGCCAGCAGCCAGGACTCTAATGAAAAACTGTTTTTT	CASSQDSNEKLFF
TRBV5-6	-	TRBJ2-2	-	TGTGCCAGCAGCTTCCTCGCGAACACCGGGGAGCTGTTTTTT	CASSFLANTGELFF
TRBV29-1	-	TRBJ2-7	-	TGCAGCGTAAGACTGCTCGCCGAGCAGTACTTC	CSVRLLAEQYF
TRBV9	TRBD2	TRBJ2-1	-	TGTGCCAGCAGCCCCAATATAGGACTAGCGGGAGGTAGTGAGCAGTTCTTC	CASSPNIGLAGGSEQFF
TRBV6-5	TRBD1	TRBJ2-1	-	TGTGCCAGCCTGAACAGGGGTGGGGATGAGCAGTTCTTC	CASLNRGGDEQFF
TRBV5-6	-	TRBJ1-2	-	TGTGCCAGCAGCCTTTCGACAGGCCCCTATGGCTACACCTTC	CASSLSTGPYGYTF
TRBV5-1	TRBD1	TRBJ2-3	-	TGCGCCAGCAGCCGAAACATGAAACAGGGGGTCACAGATACGCAGTATTTT	CASSRNMKQGVTDTQYF
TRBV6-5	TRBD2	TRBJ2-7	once	TGTGCCAGCAGTCCCGGGACTAGGGGGACCTACGAGCAGTACTTC	CASSPGTRGTYEQYF
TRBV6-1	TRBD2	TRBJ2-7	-	TGTGCCAGCAGTGAGACTAGCGGGGCCTACGAGCAGTACTTC	CASSETSGAYEQYF
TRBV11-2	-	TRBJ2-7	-	TGTGCCAGCAGCCGGGGGGTCGGGGGCGCTGACTACGAGCAGTACTTC	CASSRGVGGADYEQYF
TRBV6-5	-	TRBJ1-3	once	TGTGCCAGCATACTAGCTTCTGGAAACACCATATATTTT	CASILASGNTIYF
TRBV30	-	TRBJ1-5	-	TGTGCCTGGAACACAGCAGGGGCACGTCAGCCCCAGCATTTT	CAWNTAGARQPQHF
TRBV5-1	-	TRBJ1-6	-	TGCGCCAGCAGCGCAGACAGCCCTCGGAATAATTCACCCCTCCACTTT	CASSADSPRNNSPLHF
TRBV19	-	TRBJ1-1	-	TGTGCCATTCAGTCCCAAGGGGGAACTGAAGCTTTCTTT	CAIQSQGGTEAFF
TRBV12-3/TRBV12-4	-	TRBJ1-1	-	TGTGCCAGCGGAGTAGGGGACACTGAAGCTTTCTTT	CASGVGDTEAFF
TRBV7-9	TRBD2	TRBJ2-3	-	TGTGCCAGCAGCCAACGGACTAGCGGGCCGACAGATACGCAGTATTTT	CASSQRTSGPTDTQYF
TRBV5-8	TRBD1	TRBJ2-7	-	TGTGCCAGCAGGGAAGACAGGGACGAGCAGTACTTC	CASREDRDEQYF
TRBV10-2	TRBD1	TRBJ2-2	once	TGCGCCAGCAGTGAGTCGAGGACAGGGGGTTGGATCAGTTCCGGGGAGCTGTTTTTT	CASSESRTGGWISSGELFF
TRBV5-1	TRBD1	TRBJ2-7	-	TGCGCCAGCAGCGACCCGGGACAGGCACTCTCCTACGAGCAGTACTTC	CASSDPGQALSYEQYF
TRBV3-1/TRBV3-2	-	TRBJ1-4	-	TGTGCCAGCAGCATGGGCCGTACTAATGAAAAACTGTTTTTT	CASSMGRTNEKLFF
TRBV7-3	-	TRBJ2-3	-	TGTGCCAGCAGCTCGATCCCGGCAGATACGCAGTATTTT	CASSSIPADTQYF
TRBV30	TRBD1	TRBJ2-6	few	TGTGCCTGGAGTGCAGGGGGCGCCTCTGGGGCCAACGTCCTGACTTTC	CAWSAGGASGANVLTF
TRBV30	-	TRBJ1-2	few	TGTGCCTGGAGTGCCAGGGTCAATGGCTACACCTTC	CAWSARVNGYTF
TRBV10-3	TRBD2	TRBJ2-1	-	TGTGCCATCAAACCGACTAGCGGGGACTACAATGAGCAGTTCTTC	CAIKPTSGDYNEQFF
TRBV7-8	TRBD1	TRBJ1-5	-	TGTGCCAGCAGCAGGACAGGGGGCGCAGGACAGCCCCAGCATTTT	CASSRTGGAGQPQHF